This T cell receptor (beta chain) is from a study of T cells in Graves' hyperthyroidism and ophthalmopathy. Researchers amplified the TCR beta CDR3 regions from RNA transcripts. Carried out on the TCR CDR3, a first-round RT-PCR used the HTBI primer set. TCRdb re-derived calls from the multiplex PCR reads in MiXCR, one entry per CDR3 protein. Found here are about 350,000 distinct CDR3 sequences, around 13% of them singletons; the top ten hold about 22%. Trimming removed 2 bases from V and 8 bases from J, with 15 bases in between. There are 14 residues in the CDR3. This chain connects TRBV12-3 or TRBV12-4 to TRBJ1-2; D remains unclear. The sample was blood. This sequence originates from a woman in her twenties or thirties with Graves' hyperthyroidism. The CDR3 loop reads CASSLNMGNGGYTF. CDR3 coding DNA: TGTGCCAGCAGTTTAAATATGGGAAACGGCGGCTACACCTTC.